Described below is a single TCR beta chain sequence and its context. The antigen is unknown. The CDR3 contains 17 residues. Germline-derived CDR1 and CDR2 are SGHDN and FVKESK. Trimming cost V 3 bases and J 6 bases; bases outside gene matches: 9. The data are from a study of cytomegalovirus exposure and HLA in healthy donors. Study-wide results and caveats: In an earlier analysis, in some 500 donors, most V segments appeared productive either ~90% or ~30% of the time.

This PCR relied on a set of 60 Vbeta primers and 13 Jbeta primers. Per the original data handling: There were about 80 million unique TCR beta chains by a later count, and approximately 10 million of them were shared. Only in-frame clones appear in the TCRdb table, and some are missing; sequencing was by immunoSEQ multiplex PCR. V, J and clone size are those of that table, while D and trimming were read from the DNA. The table shows about 130,000 clones, with around 76% occurring only once. What was sequenced was PBMCs. The J gene is TRBJ2-2, the V gene TRBV14; TRBD2 matches 11 bases. The source is a woman between 55 and 75 years old in good health and CMV-seropositive. The CDR3 loop is CASSHPGLAADPGELFF. DNA of the CDR3: TGTGCCAGCAGCCATCCGGGACTAGCGGCAGACCCCGGGGAGCTGTTTTTT.